This T cell receptor (beta chain) was identified during a study of Ad26.COV2.S vaccination and SARS-CoV-2 variants (dated by TCRdb to about 2021). Regarding the research as a whole: Donors in the vaccine arm were drawn from COV1001, a multicentre, randomized, double-blind, placebo-controlled phase I-IIa trial testing Ad26.COV2.S in healthy adults. Ad26.COV2.S was administered intramuscularly at a dose of 5x10^10 or 1x10^11 viral particles, either as one shot or as two shots given 56 days apart. Sequencing of the TCRbeta repertoire served to evaluate the specificity and breadth of SARS-CoV-2-reactive T cell receptors following Ad26.COV2.S vaccination. A total of 32 samples were included in the TCR-sequenced set, comprising roughly 19 Ad26.COV2.S vaccine recipients, 5 placebo recipients and 8 SARS-CoV-2 convalescent individuals. Trial participants were randomized into five groups of five, in which low-dose or high-dose Ad26.COV2.S was given once or twice, or placebo was given on both occasions. Throughout the experiments and outcome assessment, investigators stayed blinded to trial group allocation.

The paper as a whole reports these results and caveats: Vaccine and placebo recipients had comparable non-spike TCR breadth, which fits with the vaccine containing only spike. Substantial breadth of spike-specific CD8+ and CD4+ T cell responses was reported after vaccination. It was noted by the authors that total T cell responses may have been underestimated by the TCR breadth and depth analyses. Comparing responses between vaccine doses or regimens was not something the study was powered to do. Ad26.COV2.S recipients had higher spike-specific TCR breadth than placebo recipients (P = 0.0014).

As to this clone: Its antigen remains unidentified. Base qualities are not recorded, but no much larger clone differs from it by a single base.

In the paper's terms, the treatment or condition label means: some 19 received Ad26.COV2.S at low or high dose, single or two shots; roughly 5 received placebo; per-sample allocation not given. For vaccine and placebo recipients, the sequenced repertoires came from samples collected on day 63 after the first injection. In Cohort 1b, around 23 adults aged 18-55 years were enrolled at a single site in Boston, USA, between 29 July and 7 August 2020. Ad26.COV2.S consisted of a replication-incompetent adenovirus type 26 vector by which a prefusion-stabilized SARS-CoV-2 spike protein from the original Wuhan strain was expressed. TCRbeta CDR3 regions were sequenced with the immunoSEQ Assay. After extraction, genomic DNA underwent amplification by bias-controlled multiplex PCR, followed by high-throughput sequencing. The authors' pipeline ran thus. To quantify the absolute abundance of each unique TCRbeta CDR3 region, sequences were collapsed and filtered. T cell fraction was estimated by normalizing TCRbeta template counts to usable DNA, which was measured by amplifying reference genes present in all nucleated cells. Repertoire TCRs were annotated as SARS-CoV-2-specific when V gene, CDR3 amino acid sequence and J gene were exactly matched to a known reactive TCR set. The reference SARS-CoV-2 TCR set was derived from MIRA and filtered for enrichment in COVID-19-positive ImmuneCODE repertoires, a step that removed public or cross-reactive TCRs. Drawing on the MIRA antigens, annotated TCRs were analysed further at the level of specific ORF or position within ORF. Breadth was defined as the number of annotated unique rearrangements divided by the total number of unique productive rearrangements, and depth was defined as the summed frequency of the annotated unique rearrangements. Two-sided Wilcoxon rank-sum tests were used to compare TCR breadth between groups. TCRdb took over this immuneACCESS table, retaining in-frame rearrangements with V and J assigned. Such tables are incomplete; in checked studies, under half of the missing clones stem from an unresolved V gene, and the remainder is unexplained. From that table come the V and J calls and clone size; the DNA was used to work out D and trimming. The sample table contains around 400,000 clones; only one count was recorded for 89% of them. Jointly, the top ten make up approximately 1.9% of the sample.

The specimen was peripheral blood, collected in a trial of Ad26.COV2.S vaccine versus placebo. The receptor was derived from a person aged 18-65 years who received the Ad26.COV2.S COVID-19 vaccine or a placebo.

The CDR3 amino acid sequence is: CASGTQNEKLFF. Here is the DNA: TGTGCCAGCGGGACACAGAATGAAAAACTGTTTTTT. Recombination linked TRBV27 to TRBJ1-4, with TRBD1 tentatively as D gene (6 bases match). The V end loses 8 bases and the J end loses 5 bases, and a stretch of 9 bases separates them. From the cysteine up to the phenylalanine, the CDR3 has a length of 12 residues. Only the CDR3 DNA stays, 36 bases, in frame from base 1. According to the germline V gene (reference sequence), CDR1 reads MNHEY and CDR2 reads SMNVEV.